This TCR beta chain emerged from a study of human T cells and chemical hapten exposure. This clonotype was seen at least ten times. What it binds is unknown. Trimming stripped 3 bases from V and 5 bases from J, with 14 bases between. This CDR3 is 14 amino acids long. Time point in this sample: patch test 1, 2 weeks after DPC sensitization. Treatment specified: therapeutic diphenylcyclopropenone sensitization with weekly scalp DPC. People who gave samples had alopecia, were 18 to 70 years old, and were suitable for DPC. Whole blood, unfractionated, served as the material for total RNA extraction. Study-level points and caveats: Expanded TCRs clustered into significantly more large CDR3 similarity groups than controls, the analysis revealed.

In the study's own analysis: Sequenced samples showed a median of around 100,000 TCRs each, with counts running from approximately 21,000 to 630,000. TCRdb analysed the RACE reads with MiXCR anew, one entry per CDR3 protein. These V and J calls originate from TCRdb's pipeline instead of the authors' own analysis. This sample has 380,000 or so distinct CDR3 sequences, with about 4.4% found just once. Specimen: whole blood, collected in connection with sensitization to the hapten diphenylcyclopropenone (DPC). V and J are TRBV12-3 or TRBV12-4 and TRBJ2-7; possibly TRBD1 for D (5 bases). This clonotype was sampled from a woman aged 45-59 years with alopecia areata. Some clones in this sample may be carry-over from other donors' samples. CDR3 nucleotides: TGTGCCAGCAGTTTGACGCAGGGAATAAACGAGCAGTACTTC. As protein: CASSLTQGINEQYF.